Listed below are T cell receptor beta chains from one sample, sequenced in a study of brain T cells in children with intractable seizures. Measured with immunoSEQ multiplex PCR; TCRdb has only the in-frame clones, and not every one. The repertoire holds fewer than 25,000 clones, with 85% to 95% as singletons. The starting material was peripheral blood, obtained at surgery. The receptors shown here come from a boy between 10 and 17 years old with focal cortical dysplasia and intractable seizures. Each CDR3 is given without its conserved first and last residue.

v_call	j_call	cdr3_aa
TRBV28	TRBJ2-3	ASSLYLAGRTDTQY
TRBV3-1/TRBV3-2	TRBJ2-1	ASSRGTSGSNPYNEQF
TRBV24-1	TRBJ2-5	ATSDTTRIEETQY
TRBV18	TRBJ1-5	ASSPQGKGLQPQH
TRBV18	TRBJ2-2	ASSPAQNTGELF
TRBV19	TRBJ1-1	ASSFGNTEAF
TRBV9	TRBJ2-1	ASSVEGLAGNEQF
TRBV19	TRBJ1-1	ASSIEGREAF
TRBV9	TRBJ2-7	ASSVGAYAYEQY
TRBV5-4	TRBJ2-1	ASSLVSGTDNEQF
TRBV18	TRBJ2-5	ASSPTGKGGETQY
TRBV4-1	TRBJ2-6	ASSQKTGDTGPIGANVLT
TRBV6-4	TRBJ1-1	ASSDPGQGENTEAF
TRBV6-6	TRBJ2-1	ASSYASRGGYNEQF
TRBV20-1	TRBJ1-1	SARESTEAF
TRBV3-1/TRBV3-2	TRBJ1-6	ASSQDHLSPLH
TRBV27	TRBJ2-3	ASRGPGTSSRTSFDTQY
TRBV6-5	TRBJ2-5	ASSLRLAGARKTQY
TRBV4-2	TRBJ2-7	ASSQISGTSGSYEQY
TRBV24-1	TRBJ2-1	ATSDPDLQGEQF
TRBV28	TRBJ1-1	ASSFGYTEAF
TRBV7-9	TRBJ2-3	ASSLDLTDTQY
TRBV19	TRBJ1-3	ASRTQGSGNTIY
TRBV3-1/TRBV3-2	TRBJ1-3	ASSPTNSGNTIY
TRBV18	TRBJ1-2	ASSQGVYGYT
TRBV10-3	TRBJ2-1	AISDSGYNEQF
TRBV2	TRBJ1-6	ASSPRALNSPLH
TRBV5-3	TRBJ2-3	ARSRTGGRTDTQY
TRBV9	TRBJ2-7	ASSVGQGVIYEQY
TRBV27	TRBJ1-1	ASSLEGAGEAF
TRBV6-5	TRBJ2-2	ASSLAGIGTGELF
TRBV12-3/TRBV12-4	TRBJ1-1	ASSLGTEAF
TRBV3-1/TRBV3-2	TRBJ2-7	ASSPLLGAGSEQY
TRBV21-1	TRBJ2-5	ASNRPETQY
TRBV18	TRBJ2-7	ASSPFGTGGIEQY
TRBV5-1	TRBJ1-2	ASSLDRGLTWNYGYT
TRBV28	TRBJ1-5	ASSLPFSVPQH
TRBV6-1	TRBJ2-4	ASSESALATIAKNIQY
TRBV12-3/TRBV12-4	TRBJ2-2	ASSPSNTGELF
TRBV10-1	TRBJ1-1	ASSDREAF
TRBV5-1	TRBJ2-2	ASSTSWAGGPDTGELF
TRBV2	TRBJ2-1	ASSGTGNEQF
TRBV19	TRBJ2-6	ASSGQGTSGANVLT
TRBV5-1	TRBJ2-1	ASSAGQGDNNEQF
TRBV5-6	TRBJ2-1	ASSFSPAPHEQF
TRBV12-3/TRBV12-4	TRBJ2-2	ASNRQSGELF